This T cell receptor beta chain was identified during a study of OX40 agonist ivuxolimab in advanced cancers. Comments on this clone: What it binds is unknown.

Generated by immunoSEQ multiplex PCR, the TCRdb table keeps only in-frame clones and is missing some. The sample has tens of thousands of clones; about 90% are singletons. Findings and limits, study-wide: The mean number of expanded clones was higher in CD8+ T cells than in CD4+. Partial responders receiving 0.1-3.0 mg/kg showed among the lowest clonal expansion.

Germline V CDR1 and CDR2: ENHRY, SYGVKD. This CDR3 comprises 16 residues. Trimming cost V 4 bases and J 2 bases, with 15 bases left between them. V and J are TRBV10-3 and TRBJ2-1; D remains unclear. The source of this sequence is an adult with an advanced solid tumor such as melanoma, head and neck, liver or kidney cancer. The source was CD4+ or CD8+ T cells sorted from blood, collected in a trial of the OX40 agonist ivuxolimab. CDR3 bases: TGTGCCATCAGTGGGAGTATAGGCGTCGCCTACAATGAGCAGTTCTTC. Protein: CAISGSIGVAYNEQFF.